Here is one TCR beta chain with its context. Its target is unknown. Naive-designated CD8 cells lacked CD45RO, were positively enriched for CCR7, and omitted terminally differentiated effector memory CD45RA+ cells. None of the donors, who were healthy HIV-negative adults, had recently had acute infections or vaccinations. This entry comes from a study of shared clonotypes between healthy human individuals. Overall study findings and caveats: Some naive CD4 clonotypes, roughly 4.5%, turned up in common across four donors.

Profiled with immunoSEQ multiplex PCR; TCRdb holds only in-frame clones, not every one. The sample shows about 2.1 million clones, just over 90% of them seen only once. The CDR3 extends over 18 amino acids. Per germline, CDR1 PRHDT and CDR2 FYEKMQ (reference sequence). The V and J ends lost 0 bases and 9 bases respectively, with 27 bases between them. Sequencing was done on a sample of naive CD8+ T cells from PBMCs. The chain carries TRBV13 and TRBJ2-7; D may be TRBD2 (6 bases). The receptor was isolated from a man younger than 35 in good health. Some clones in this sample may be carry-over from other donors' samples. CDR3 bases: TGTGCCAGCAGCTTAGGAACCCCCCCTAGCGAGTATAATCAAGGGCAGTACTTC. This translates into CASSLGTPPSEYNQGQYF.